A single sample gave rise to the 14 T cell receptor beta chains below, sequenced in a study of T cell responses to AZD1222 COVID-19 vaccine. Data came from immunoSEQ multiplex PCR; TCRdb stores just in-frame clones and leaves some out. The profile covers around 130,000 clones, with about nine tenths appearing a single time and 0.9% to 1.4% taken by the ten largest. The sequenced sample was peripheral blood, obtained 28 days after the second AZD1222 dose. The receptors here all came from an adult who received the AZD1222 COVID-19 vaccine.

The V call is TRBV28, the J call TRBJ2-3; the D gene is possibly TRBD1 (6 bases). The germline V and J ends were trimmed by 5 bases and 0 bases, with 15 bases remaining between them. The CDR3 extends over 16 amino acids. Germline CDR1 reads MDHEN; CDR2 reads SYDVKM. Written as DNA, the CDR3 is TGTGCCAGCAGTCCCCCGACAGGTTCTAGCACAGATACGCAGTATTTT. This encodes CASSPPTGSSTDTQYF.

V is TRBV3-1 (or the pseudogene TRBV3-2) and J is TRBJ2-3, with 12 bases matching TRBD2. The CDR3 is 17 residues long. Trimming took 3 bases from V and 2 from J; bases not matched to a gene: 6. Germline V lookup: CDR1 LGHDT, CDR2 YNNKEL (reference sequence). For the CDR3, the DNA is TGTGCCAGCAGCCAGCCGGGGACTAGCGGGTTCACAGATACGCAGTATTTT. This translates into CASSQPGTSGFTDTQYF.

Worth noting for this clone: One end of the junction fails to match germline, which may point to a read error. This chain connects TRBV24-1 to TRBJ2-1; no definite D call. There are 11 residues in the CDR3. Germline CDR1 is KGHDR and CDR2 is SFDVKD. This CDR3 is CATSVGNGQFF. DNA for the CDR3: TGTGCCACCAGTGTAGGGAATGGGCAGTTCTTC.

Written as DNA, the CDR3 is TGTGCCCGGGACAGGGAAAATGGCTACACCTTC. Its translation is CARDRENGYTF. The chain carries TRBV30 and TRBJ1-2; 9 bases align to TRBD1. The length of the CDR3 is 11 residues. V shed 8 bases and J 6 bases; nucleotides not matched to a gene: 4. Germline CDR1 reads GTSNPN; CDR2 reads SVGIG (reference sequence). The variable domain in full, with the rest retrieved from reference TRBV30 and TRBJ1-2, is SQTIHQWPATLVQPVGSPLSLECTVEGTSNPNLYWYRQAAGRGLQLLFYSVGIGQISSEVPQNLSASRPQDRQFILSSKKLLLSDSGFYLCARDRENGYTFGSGTRLTVV.

The chain links TRBV7-3 to TRBJ2-6; 12 nucleotides line up with TRBD2. The V gene end was trimmed by 4 bases and the J gene end by 3 bases; junction bases not matched to a gene: 10. The CDR3 spans 19 residues. Germline V CDR1 and CDR2: SGHTA, FQGTGA. The CDR3 region is CASSSERLAGVGGANVLTF. Here the CDR3 DNA reads TGTGCCAGCAGCTCAGAGAGACTAGCGGGAGTAGGTGGGGCCAACGTCCTGACTTTC.

The gene calls are TRBV7-3 and TRBJ1-1; TRBD1 might be the D (6 bases). V was trimmed by 5 bases and J by 0 bases, leaving 13 bases between them. The CDR3 consists of 15 residues. CDR1 is SGHTA and CDR2 is FQGTGA in the germline V gene. Written as DNA, the CDR3 is TGTGCCAGCAGCCCGTCCGGGACATTGAACACTGAAGCTTTCTTT. Residues: CASSPSGTLNTEAFF. The variable domain in full, completed from reference TRBV7-3 and TRBJ1-1, reads GAGVSQTPSNKVTEKGKYVELRCDPISGHTALYWYRQSLGQGPEFLIYFQGTGAADDSGLPNDRFFAVRPEGSVSTLKIQRTERGDSAVYLCASSPSGTLNTEAFFGQGTRLTVV.

V is TRBV6-2 or TRBV6-3 and J is TRBJ1-2; D is unclear. Trimming pared 5 bases from V and 2 bases from J, leaving 3 bases between. The CDR3 is 11 residues long. The germline gives CDR1 MNHEY, CDR2 SVGEGT. Here the CDR3 DNA reads TGTGCCAGCAGTGGAAACTATGGCTACACCTTC. Encoded protein: CASSGNYGYTF.

This sequence joins TRBV2 and TRBJ1-1, with D perhaps matching TRBD1 (6 bases). Trimming took off 0 bases at V and 0 bases at J, with 8 bases between the two ends. The CDR3 is 15 amino acids. Per germline, CDR1 SNHLY and CDR2 FYNNEI. The CDR3 coding sequence is TGTGCCAGCAGTGAAGCCCGGGGGCTGAACACTGAAGCTTTCTTT. This codes for CASSEARGLNTEAFF.

The J gene is TRBJ2-1, the V gene TRBV7-9; unclear D gene. V was clipped by 4 bases and J by 4 bases, with 5 bases between them. The CDR3 is made up of 12 amino acids. Per the germline V gene, CDR1 is SEHNR and CDR2 is FQNEAQ (reference sequence). The CDR3 DNA reads as TGTGCCAGCAGCTCGAGATACAATGAGCAGTTCTTC. This translates into CASSSRYNEQFF.

The chain links TRBV7-2 to TRBJ1-2, with 8 bases that match TRBD1. The CDR3 extends over 13 amino acids. After removal of 5 bases from V and 4 bases from J, the junction contained 3 bases not matched to a gene. CDR1 and CDR2 from the germline V gene are SGHTA and FQGNSA. CDR3 sequence reads: CASSLDRGYGYTF. Written as DNA, the CDR3 is TGTGCCAGCAGCCTTGACAGGGGCTATGGCTACACCTTC.

This chain joins TRBV7-3 and TRBJ2-5, with D perhaps matching TRBD2 (5 bases). Germline V gives CDR1 SGHTA, CDR2 FQGTGA. Trimming removed 8 bases from V and 4 bases from J, with 14 bases in between. This CDR3 is 13 amino acids long. The CDR3 sequence: CASSGSPRETQYF. The DNA for the CDR3 is TGTGCCAGCTCGGGATCCCCGCGAGAGACCCAGTACTTC.

The rearrangement uses TRBV7-2 and TRBJ2-4, with TRBD1 matching over 8 bases. Looked up from germline, CDR1 is SGHTA and CDR2 is FQGNSA. This CDR3 region has 14 residues. Losses at the gene ends were 4 bases for V and 7 bases for J; bases not matched to a gene: 6. The CDR3 bases are TGTGCCAGCAGCTACTCGGGACAGGCGAACATTCAGTACTTC. This sequence encodes CASSYSGQANIQYF.

The V call is TRBV27, the J call TRBJ2-3, with D uncertain. Germline V gene sequence: CDR1 MNHEY, CDR2 SMNVEV (reference sequence). The V and J ends lost 0 bases and 4 bases respectively, with 8 bases between them. This CDR3 has 14 amino acids. CDR3 region: CASSLSSLADTQYF. In DNA form, the CDR3 reads TGTGCCAGCAGTTTATCGAGCCTCGCAGATACGCAGTATTTT.

The chain uses TRBV10-3 and TRBJ1-5; TRBD1 is a possible D gene (6 bases). This CDR3 region has 13 residues. V was trimmed by 6 bases and J by 3 bases, leaving 9 bases between them. Germline loops: CDR1 ENHRY, CDR2 SYGVKD. This CDR3 is CAIRGDNNQPQHF. The CDR3 DNA reads as TGTGCCATCAGGGGGGACAACAATCAGCCCCAGCATTTT.